This entry describes one TCR beta chain. The record originates from a study of CD8 T cells in ankylosing spondylitis. Trimming pared 1 base from V and 6 bases from J, leaving 10 bases between. Germline V gene sequence: CDR1 SGHKS, CDR2 YYEKEE (reference sequence). The CDR3 spans 14 residues. TCRdb reprocessed the 5' RACE reads via MiXCR and lists one record per CDR3 protein. Of around 300,000 distinct CDR3 sequences listed, less than 25% are singletons. This clonotype originated in a female donor with ankylosing spondylitis or in good health (not recorded which). Sequencing used blood, either unsorted or a sorted T cell fraction (not recorded which). The chain joins TRBV5-5 to TRBJ2-2; no definite D call. CDR3 loop: CASSLMRRAGELFF. The CDR3, as DNA: TGTGCCAGCAGCTTGATGAGACGCGCCGGGGAGCTGTTTTTT.